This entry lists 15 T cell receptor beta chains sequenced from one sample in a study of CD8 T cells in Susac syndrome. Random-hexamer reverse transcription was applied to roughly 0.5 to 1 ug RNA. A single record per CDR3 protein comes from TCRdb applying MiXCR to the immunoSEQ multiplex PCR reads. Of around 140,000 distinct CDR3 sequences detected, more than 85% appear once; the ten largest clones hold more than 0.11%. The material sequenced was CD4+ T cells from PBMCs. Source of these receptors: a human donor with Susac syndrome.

This chain's CDR3 is CASSLGLAGVSYNEQFF. As DNA, the CDR3 is TGCGCCAGCAGCCTCGGACTAGCGGGAGTCTCCTACAATGAGCAGTTCTTC. The genes are TRBV5-1 and TRBJ2-1; 13 bases agree with TRBD2. The ends lost 4 bases at V and 0 bases at J; junction bases unmatched: 4. Per the germline V gene, CDR1 is SGHRS and CDR2 is YFSETQ. This CDR3 is built from 17 residues.

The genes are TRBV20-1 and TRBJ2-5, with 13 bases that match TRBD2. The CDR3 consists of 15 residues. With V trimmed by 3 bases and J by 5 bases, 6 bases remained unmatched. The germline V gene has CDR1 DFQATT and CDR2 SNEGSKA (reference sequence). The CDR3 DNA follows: TGCAGTGCTAGTTCGGGACTAGCGGGACACGAGACCCAGTACTTC. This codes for CSASSGLAGHETQYF.

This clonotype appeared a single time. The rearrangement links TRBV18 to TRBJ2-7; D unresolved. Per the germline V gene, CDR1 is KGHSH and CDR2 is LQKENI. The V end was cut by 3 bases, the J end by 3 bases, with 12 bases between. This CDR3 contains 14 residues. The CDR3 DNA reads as TGTGCCAGCTCACCTGCAGGCTTAATCTACGAGCAGTACTTC. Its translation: CASSPAGLIYEQYF.

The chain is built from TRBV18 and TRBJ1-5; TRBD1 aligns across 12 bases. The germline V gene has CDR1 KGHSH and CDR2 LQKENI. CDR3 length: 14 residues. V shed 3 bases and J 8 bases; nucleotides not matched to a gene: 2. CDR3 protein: CASSPGQGAEPQHF. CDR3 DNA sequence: TGTGCCAGCTCACCGGGACAGGGGGCAGAGCCCCAGCATTTT.

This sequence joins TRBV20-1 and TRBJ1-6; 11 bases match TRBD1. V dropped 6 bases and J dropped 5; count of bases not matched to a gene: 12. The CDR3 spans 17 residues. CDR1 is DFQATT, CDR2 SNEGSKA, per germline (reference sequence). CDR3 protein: CSAHWTGGGPNNSPLHF. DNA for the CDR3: TGCAGTGCCCACTGGACAGGGGGCGGTCCAAATAATTCACCCCTCCACTTT.

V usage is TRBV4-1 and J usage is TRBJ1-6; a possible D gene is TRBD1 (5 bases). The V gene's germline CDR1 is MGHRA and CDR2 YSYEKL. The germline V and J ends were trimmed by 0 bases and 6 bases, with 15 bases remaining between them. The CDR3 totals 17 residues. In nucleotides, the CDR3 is TGCGCCAGCAGCCAAGAGGGAAGGGGCGCAAGTAATTCACCCCTCCACTTT. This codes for CASSQEGRGASNSPLHF.

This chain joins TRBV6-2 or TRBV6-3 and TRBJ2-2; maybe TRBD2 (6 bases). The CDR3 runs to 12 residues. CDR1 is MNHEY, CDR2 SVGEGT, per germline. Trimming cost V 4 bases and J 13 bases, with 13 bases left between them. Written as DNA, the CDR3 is TGTGCCAGCAGTTTGGGACTCCGGGGGCTGTTTTTT. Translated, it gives CASSLGLRGLFF.

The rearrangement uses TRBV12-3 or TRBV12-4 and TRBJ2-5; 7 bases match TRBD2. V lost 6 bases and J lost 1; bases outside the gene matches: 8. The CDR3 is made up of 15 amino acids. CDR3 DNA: TGTGCCAGCAGGGGAGGGAGGGCTACCCAAGAGACCCAGTACTTC. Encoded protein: CASRGGRATQETQYF.

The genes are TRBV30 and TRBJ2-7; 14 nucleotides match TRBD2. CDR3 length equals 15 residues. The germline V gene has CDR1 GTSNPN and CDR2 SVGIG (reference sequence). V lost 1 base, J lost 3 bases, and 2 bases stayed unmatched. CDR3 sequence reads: CAWSAGLAGVYEQYF. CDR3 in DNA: TGTGCCTGGAGTGCGGGACTAGCGGGGGTCTACGAGCAGTACTTC.

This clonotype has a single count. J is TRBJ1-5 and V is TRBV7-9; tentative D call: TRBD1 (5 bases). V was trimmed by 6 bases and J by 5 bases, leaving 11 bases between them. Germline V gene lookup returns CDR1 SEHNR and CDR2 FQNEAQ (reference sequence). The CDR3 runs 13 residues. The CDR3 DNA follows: TGTGCCAGCAGTAAAGGGGCGGATCAGCCCCAGCATTTT. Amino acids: CASSKGADQPQHF.

The CDR3 coding sequence is TGCAGCGCCTCGCCCGCCTCCCCGGGGGAGACCCAGTACTTC. Protein: CSASPASPGETQYF. The chain recombines TRBV29-1 with TRBJ2-5; tentatively, D is TRBD2 (5 bases). V was clipped by 7 bases and J by 5 bases, with 20 bases between them. The length of the CDR3 is 14 residues. CDR1 is SQVTM, CDR2 ANQGSEA, per germline.

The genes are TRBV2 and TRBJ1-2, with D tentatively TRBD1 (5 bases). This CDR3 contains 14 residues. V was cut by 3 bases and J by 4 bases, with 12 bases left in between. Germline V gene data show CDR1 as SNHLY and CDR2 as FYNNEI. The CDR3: CASSEQGQGYGYTF. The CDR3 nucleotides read TGTGCCAGCAGTGAGCAGGGCCAGGGCTATGGCTACACCTTC.

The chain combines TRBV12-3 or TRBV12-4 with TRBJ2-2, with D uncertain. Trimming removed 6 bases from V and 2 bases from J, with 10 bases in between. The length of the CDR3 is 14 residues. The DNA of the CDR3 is TGTGCCAGCAGGGGTCCCATTAACACCGGGGAGCTGTTTTTT. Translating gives CASRGPINTGELFF.

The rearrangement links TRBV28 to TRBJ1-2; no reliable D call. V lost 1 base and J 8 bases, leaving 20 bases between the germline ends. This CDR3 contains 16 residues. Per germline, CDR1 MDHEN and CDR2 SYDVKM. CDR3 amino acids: CASSLSVGVGKKGYTF. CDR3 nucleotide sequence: TGTGCCAGCAGTTTATCGGTCGGTGTGGGGAAGAAAGGCTACACCTTC.

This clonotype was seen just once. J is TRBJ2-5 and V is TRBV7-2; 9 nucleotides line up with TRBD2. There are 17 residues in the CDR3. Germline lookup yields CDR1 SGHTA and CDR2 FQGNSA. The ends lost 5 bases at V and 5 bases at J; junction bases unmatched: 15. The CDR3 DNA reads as TGTGCCAGCAGCCCCTCCGAAGCGGGAGGTGGGCGGGAGACCCAGTACTTC. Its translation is CASSPSEAGGGRETQYF.